These 18 T cell receptor beta chains originate from one sample sequenced in a study of long-term antiretroviral therapy in people with HIV. The immunoSEQ assay was v3.0, run at survey level. Clones were sequenced by immunoSEQ multiplex PCR, and TCRdb holds only the in-frame ones, with some missing. The sample has over 20,000 clones, around 86% seen once; the top ten hold around 4%. The material sequenced was unsorted PBMCs, taken 1.9 years after starting antiretroviral therapy. The receptors come from a woman in her 30s with HIV.

This chain joins TRBV7-9 and TRBJ2-1; D gene uncertain. The CDR3 is 14 amino acids. V lost 1 base, J lost 5 bases, and 9 bases lay in between. The germline V gene encodes CDR1 SEHNR and CDR2 FQNEAQ (reference sequence). The CDR3 reads CASSLGYRDNEQFF. CDR3 bases: TGTGCCAGCAGCTTAGGATATAGGGACAATGAGCAGTTCTTC.

The V gene is TRBV4-1, the J gene TRBJ1-1; TRBD1 aligns across 7 bases. V trimming: 3 bases; J trimming: 1 base; junction bases outside the gene matches: 2. This CDR3 has 14 residues. In germline, CDR1 is MGHRA, CDR2 YSYEKL. The CDR3 nucleotides read TGCGCCAGCAGCCAGAGGGGGCAGAACACTGAAGCTTTCTTT. Translation: CASSQRGQNTEAFF.

The J gene is TRBJ1-2, the V gene TRBV6-4; 7 nucleotides agree with TRBD1. Germline values: CDR1 MRHNA, CDR2 SNTAGT. The junction had 5 bases not matched to a gene; V was cut back by 0 bases and J by 4 bases. The CDR3 totals 15 residues. The CDR3 sequence is CASSDSEQGFYGYTF. For the CDR3, the DNA is TGTGCCAGCAGTGACTCGGAACAGGGGTTCTATGGCTACACCTTC.

The chain uses TRBV6-5 and TRBJ1-1, with D tentatively TRBD1 (6 bases). This CDR3 has 14 residues. Between the trimmed V and J ends, which lost 6 bases and 2 bases, there was a span of 13 bases. CDR1 is MNHEY, CDR2 SVGAGI, per germline. Here the CDR3 DNA reads TGTGCCAGCAGCCGTGGACAGTCCAACACTGAAGCTTTCTTT. Translated, it gives CASSRGQSNTEAFF.

This chain uses TRBV27 with TRBJ2-5, with D maybe TRBD1 (6 bases). The CDR3 totals 14 residues. Deletions cut 5 bases from V and 1 base from J, with 11 bases between. Looked up from germline, CDR1 is MNHEY and CDR2 is SMNVEV (reference sequence). CDR3 loop: CASSIPGAQETQYF. The CDR3 DNA reads as TGTGCCAGCAGTATCCCAGGGGCCCAAGAGACCCAGTACTTC.

The gene calls are TRBV7-2 and TRBJ2-1; D uncertain. The ends were cut back, 5 bases at V and 4 bases at J, with 3 bases in the middle. Germline assignment: CDR1 SGHTA and CDR2 FQGNSA. The CDR3 sequence is 11 residues long. The CDR3 sequence: CASSGYNEQFF. The CDR3 DNA is TGTGCCAGCAGCGGATACAATGAGCAGTTCTTC.

Only one count was recorded for this clone. This sequence joins TRBV6-1 and TRBJ2-5; 7 bases are a match to TRBD1. The germline V gene has CDR1 MNHNS and CDR2 SASEGT. This CDR3 is built from 13 residues. With 2 bases clipped from V and 5 bases from J, the junction kept 2 bases outside the gene matches. CDR3 loop: CASSEPDRETQYF. The DNA for the CDR3 is TGTGCCAGCAGTGAACCGGACAGGGAGACCCAGTACTTC.

This chain links TRBV27 with TRBJ2-1; 9 nucleotides line up with TRBD2. With 8 bases clipped from V and 9 bases from J, the junction kept 11 bases outside the gene matches. The CDR3 loop spans 14 amino acids. Germline CDR1 reads MNHEY; CDR2 reads SMNVEV (reference sequence). The CDR3 region has the DNA TGTGCCAGCGCACGCGGCGGGGGGGCAGTTGAGCAGTTCTTC. The encoded protein is CASARGGGAVEQFF.

The genes are TRBV6-1 and TRBJ1-5, with D unclear. CDR1 MNHNS and CDR2 SASEGT come from the germline V gene. The V and J ends lost 6 bases and 5 bases respectively, with 11 bases between them. The CDR3 has 13 amino acids. The DNA of the CDR3 is TGTGCCAGCAGCCCCGCCTGGGATCAGCCCCAGCATTTT. This gives the protein CASSPAWDQPQHF.

DNA for the CDR3: TGTGCCAGCAGTGAGAGTGTCCGGGGAGGAGCGCAGTATTTT. Translating it yields CASSESVRGGAQYF. The chain uses TRBV25-1 and TRBJ2-3; D is perhaps TRBD2 (6 bases). Germline V gene data show CDR1 as MGHDK and CDR2 as SYGVNS. The CDR3 has 14 amino acids. Trimming cost V 3 bases and J 10 bases, with 17 bases left between them.

This sequence joins TRBV6-5 and TRBJ1-4; a weak D match, TRBD1 (5 bases). Deletions cut 0 bases from V and 7 bases from J, with 12 bases between. In germline, CDR1 is MNHEY, CDR2 SVGAGI. This CDR3 comprises 15 residues. The CDR3 coding sequence is TGTGCCAGCAGTTACTCCATTCAGGGCCCTGAAAAACTGTTTTTT. It is translated as CASSYSIQGPEKLFF.

The J gene is TRBJ1-2, the V gene TRBV6-1; 9 nucleotides agree with TRBD1. V lost 0 bases to trimming and J lost 4 bases; unmatched junction nucleotides: 0. The CDR3 sequence is 14 residues long. From germline, CDR1 is MNHNS and CDR2 SASEGT. The CDR3: CASSEAGQGYGYTF. In nucleotides, the CDR3 is TGTGCCAGCAGTGAAGCGGGACAGGGCTATGGCTACACCTTC.

The rearrangement joins TRBV19 to TRBJ1-3; the match to TRBD1 covers 9 bases. The junction had 7 bases not matched to a gene; V was cut back by 10 bases and J by 0 bases. The CDR3 extends over 15 amino acids. The V gene's germline CDR1 is LNHDA and CDR2 SQIVND (reference sequence). The CDR3 here is CATQDRGYSGNTIYF. The CDR3 DNA follows: TGTGCCACCCAGGACAGGGGCTACTCTGGAAACACCATATATTTT.

The rearrangement uses TRBV9 and TRBJ1-1, with 8 bases identical to TRBD1. V lost 3 bases and J lost 10; bases outside the gene matches: 5. Germline V gene data show CDR1 as SGDLS and CDR2 as YYNGEE. The CDR3 extends over 12 amino acids. CDR3 loop: CASSGGTGVAFF. The CDR3 bases are TGTGCCAGCAGCGGGGGGACAGGCGTAGCTTTCTTT.

The rearrangement joins TRBV7-8 to TRBJ2-6; 8 bases line up with TRBD2. CDR3 length: 17 residues. From germline, CDR1 is SGHVS and CDR2 FQNEAQ. V shed 6 bases, J shed 1 base, and the junction held 8 bases outside the gene matches. CDR3 nucleotide sequence: TGTGCCAGCAGACATATTCGGGGGGGGTCTGGGGCCAACGTCCTGACTTTC. Residues: CASRHIRGGSGANVLTF.

The chain has TRBV29-1 and TRBJ2-1; D gene unclear. The CDR3 extends over 15 amino acids. Trimming took off 0 bases at V and 2 bases at J, with 11 bases between the two ends. CDR1 and CDR2 from the germline V gene are SQVTM and ANQGSEA. CDR3 coding DNA: TGCAGCGTTGAAGAACACCGTTACACCTACAATGAGCAGTTCTTC. Protein product: CSVEEHRYTYNEQFF.

This chain uses TRBV19 with TRBJ1-2; D remains ambiguous. The V and J ends lost 1 base and 4 bases respectively, with 10 bases between them. Looked up from germline, CDR1 is LNHDA and CDR2 is SQIVND (reference sequence). The CDR3 extends over 14 amino acids. The CDR3 nucleotides read TGTGCCAGTAGTATAGTTCAAAGCAGCTATGGCTACACCTTC. It is translated as CASSIVQSSYGYTF. Based on the CDR3 plus reference TRBV19 and TRBJ1-2, the full variable domain is DGGITQSPKYLFRKEGQNVTLSCEQNLNHDAMYWYRQDPGQGLRLIYYSQIVNDFQKGDIAEGYSVSREKKESFPLTVTSAQKNPTAFYLCASSIVQSSYGYTFGSGTRLTVV.

V is TRBV30 and J is TRBJ2-2; D remains ambiguous. CDR1 is GTSNPN and CDR2 is SVGIG in the germline V gene (reference sequence). The CDR3 has 15 residues. The germline V and J ends were trimmed by 4 bases and 0 bases, with 12 bases remaining between them. The CDR3 DNA is TGTGCCTGGAAGGTCTACGCCTCGAACACCGGGGAGCTGTTTTTT. This sequence encodes CAWKVYASNTGELFF.